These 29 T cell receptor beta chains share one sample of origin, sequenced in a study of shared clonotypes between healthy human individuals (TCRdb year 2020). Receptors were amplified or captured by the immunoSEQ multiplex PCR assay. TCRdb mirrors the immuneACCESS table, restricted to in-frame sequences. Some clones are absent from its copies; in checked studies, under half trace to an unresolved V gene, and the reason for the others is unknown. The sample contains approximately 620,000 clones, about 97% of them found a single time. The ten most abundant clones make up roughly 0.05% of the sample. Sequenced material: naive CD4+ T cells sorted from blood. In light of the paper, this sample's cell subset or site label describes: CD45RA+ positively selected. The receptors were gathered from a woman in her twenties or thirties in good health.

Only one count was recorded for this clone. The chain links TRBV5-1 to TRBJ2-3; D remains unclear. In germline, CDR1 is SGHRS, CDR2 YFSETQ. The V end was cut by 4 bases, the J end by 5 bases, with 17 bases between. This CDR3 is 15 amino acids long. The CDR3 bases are TGCGCCAGCAGCCCCTATAGAGGCCACCAAGATACGCAGTATTTT. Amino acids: CASSPYRGHQDTQYF.

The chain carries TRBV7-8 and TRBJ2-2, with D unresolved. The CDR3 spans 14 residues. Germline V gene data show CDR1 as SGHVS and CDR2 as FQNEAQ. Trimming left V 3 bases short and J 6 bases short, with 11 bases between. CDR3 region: CASSLSGRAGELFF. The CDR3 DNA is TGTGCCAGCAGCTTGTCGGGTAGGGCCGGGGAGCTGTTTTTT.

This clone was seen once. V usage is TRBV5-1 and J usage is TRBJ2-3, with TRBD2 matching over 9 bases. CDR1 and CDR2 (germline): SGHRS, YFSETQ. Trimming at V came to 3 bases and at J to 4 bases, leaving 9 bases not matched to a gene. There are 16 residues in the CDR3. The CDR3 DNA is TGCGCCAGCAGCTCCCCCGCGGGAGGGCCCCCAGATACGCAGTATTTT. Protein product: CASSSPAGGPPDTQYF.

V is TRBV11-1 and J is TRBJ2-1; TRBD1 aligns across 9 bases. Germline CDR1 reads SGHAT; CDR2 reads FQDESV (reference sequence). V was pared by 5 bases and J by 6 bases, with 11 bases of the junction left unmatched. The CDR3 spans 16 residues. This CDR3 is CASSPEGQGTGNEQFF. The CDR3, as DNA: TGTGCCAGCAGCCCTGAGGGACAGGGAACTGGCAATGAGCAGTTCTTC.

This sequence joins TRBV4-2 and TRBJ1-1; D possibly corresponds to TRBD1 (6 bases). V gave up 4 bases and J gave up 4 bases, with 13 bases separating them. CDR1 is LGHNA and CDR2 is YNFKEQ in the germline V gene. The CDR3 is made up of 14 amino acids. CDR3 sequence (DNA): TGTGCCAGCAGCCCACCTAGGGACACCACTGAAGCTTTCTTT. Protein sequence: CASSPPRDTTEAFF.

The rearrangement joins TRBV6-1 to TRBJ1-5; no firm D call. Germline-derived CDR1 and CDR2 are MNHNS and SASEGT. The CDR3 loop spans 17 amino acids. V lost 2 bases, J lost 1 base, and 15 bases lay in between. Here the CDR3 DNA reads TGTGCCAGCAGTGAAATCATCCATCCAGGCAGCAATCAGCCCCAGCATTTT. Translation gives CASSEIIHPGSNQPQHF.

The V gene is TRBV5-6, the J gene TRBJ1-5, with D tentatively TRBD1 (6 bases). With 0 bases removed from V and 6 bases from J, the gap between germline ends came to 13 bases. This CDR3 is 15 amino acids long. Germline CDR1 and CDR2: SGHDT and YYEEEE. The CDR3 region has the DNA TGTGCCAGCAGCTTGGCAACAGGGTCTGGTCAGCCCCAGCATTTT. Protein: CASSLATGSGQPQHF.

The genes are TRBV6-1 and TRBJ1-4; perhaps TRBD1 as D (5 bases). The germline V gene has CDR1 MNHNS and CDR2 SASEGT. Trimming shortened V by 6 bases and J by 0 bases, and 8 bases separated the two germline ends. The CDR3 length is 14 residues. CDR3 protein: CASRHRPTNEKLFF. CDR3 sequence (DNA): TGTGCCAGCAGGCACAGGCCAACTAATGAAAAACTGTTTTTT.

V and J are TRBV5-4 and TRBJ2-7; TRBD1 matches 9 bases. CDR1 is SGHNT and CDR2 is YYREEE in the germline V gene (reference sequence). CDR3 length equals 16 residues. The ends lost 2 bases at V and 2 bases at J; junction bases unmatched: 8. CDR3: CASSFTRQGGTYEQYF. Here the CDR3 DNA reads TGTGCCAGCAGCTTTACCCGACAGGGGGGCACCTACGAGCAGTACTTC.

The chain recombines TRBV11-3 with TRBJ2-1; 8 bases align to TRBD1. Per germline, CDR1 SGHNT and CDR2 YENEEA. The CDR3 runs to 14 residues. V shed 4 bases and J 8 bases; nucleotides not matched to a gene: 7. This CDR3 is CASSYSYRGYEQFF. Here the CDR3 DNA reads TGTGCCAGCAGCTATTCTTACAGGGGGTATGAGCAGTTCTTC.

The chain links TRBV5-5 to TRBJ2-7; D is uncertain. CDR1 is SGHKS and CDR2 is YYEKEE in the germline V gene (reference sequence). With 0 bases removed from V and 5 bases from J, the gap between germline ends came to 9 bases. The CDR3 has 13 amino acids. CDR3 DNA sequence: TGTGCCAGCAGCTTGGCCCCGTTCGACGAGCAGTACTTC. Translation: CASSLAPFDEQYF.

CDR3 sequence: CASRTDPNYGYTF. CDR3 in DNA: TGTGCCAGCAGGACGGACCCTAACTATGGCTACACCTTC. The chain recombines TRBV6-5 with TRBJ1-2; D is undetermined. Trimming stripped 6 bases from V and 0 bases from J, with 8 bases between. This CDR3 comprises 13 residues. Looked up from germline, CDR1 is MNHEY and CDR2 is SVGAGI.

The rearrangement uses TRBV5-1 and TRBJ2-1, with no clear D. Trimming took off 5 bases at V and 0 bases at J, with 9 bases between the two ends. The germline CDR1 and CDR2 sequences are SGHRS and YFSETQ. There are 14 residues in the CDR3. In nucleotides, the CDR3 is TGCGCCAGCAGTTGGCAGAGCTCCTACAATGAGCAGTTCTTC. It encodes CASSWQSSYNEQFF. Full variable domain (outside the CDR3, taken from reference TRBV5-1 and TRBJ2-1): KAGVTQTPRYLIKTRGQQVTLSCSPISGHRSVSWYQQTPGQGLQFLFEYFSETQRNKGNFPGRFSGRQFSNSRSEMNVSTLELGDSALYLCASSWQSSYNEQFFGPGTRLTVL.

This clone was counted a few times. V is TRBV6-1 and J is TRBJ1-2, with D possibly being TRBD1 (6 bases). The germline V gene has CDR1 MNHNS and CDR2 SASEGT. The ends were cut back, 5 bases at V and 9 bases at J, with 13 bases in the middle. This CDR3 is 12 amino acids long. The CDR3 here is CASSSIQGSYTF. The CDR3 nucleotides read TGTGCCAGCAGTTCGATACAGGGAAGCTACACCTTC.

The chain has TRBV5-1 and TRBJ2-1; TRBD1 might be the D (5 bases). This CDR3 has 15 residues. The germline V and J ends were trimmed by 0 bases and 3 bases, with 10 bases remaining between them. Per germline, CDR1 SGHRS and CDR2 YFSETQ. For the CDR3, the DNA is TGCGCCAGCAGCTTGGTGTCAGGGAACTACAATGAGCAGTTCTTC. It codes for CASSLVSGNYNEQFF.

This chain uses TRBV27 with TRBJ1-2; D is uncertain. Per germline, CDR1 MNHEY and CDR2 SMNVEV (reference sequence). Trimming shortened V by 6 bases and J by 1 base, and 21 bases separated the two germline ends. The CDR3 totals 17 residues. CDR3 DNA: TGTGCCAGCAGCCCATCCCCCCTACGTATATTTAACTATGGCTACACCTTC. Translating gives CASSPSPLRIFNYGYTF.

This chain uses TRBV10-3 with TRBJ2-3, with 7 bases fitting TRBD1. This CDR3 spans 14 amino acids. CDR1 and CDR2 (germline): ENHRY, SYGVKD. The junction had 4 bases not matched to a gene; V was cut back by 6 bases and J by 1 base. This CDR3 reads CAISPGQGTDTQYF. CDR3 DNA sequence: TGTGCCATCAGCCCTGGACAGGGCACAGATACGCAGTATTTT.

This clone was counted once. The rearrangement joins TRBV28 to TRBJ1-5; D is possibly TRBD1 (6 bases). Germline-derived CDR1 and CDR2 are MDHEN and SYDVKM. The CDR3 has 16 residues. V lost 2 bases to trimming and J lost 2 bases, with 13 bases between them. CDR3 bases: TGTGCCAGCAGTTTAGGGACACTTGGGGGCAATCAGCCCCAGCATTTT. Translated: CASSLGTLGGNQPQHF.

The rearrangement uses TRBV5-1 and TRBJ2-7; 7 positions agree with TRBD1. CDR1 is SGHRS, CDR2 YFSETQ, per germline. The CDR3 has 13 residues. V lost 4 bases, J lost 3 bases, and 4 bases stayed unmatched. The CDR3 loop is CASSVDRFYEQYF. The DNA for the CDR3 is TGCGCCAGCAGCGTGGACAGGTTCTACGAGCAGTACTTC.

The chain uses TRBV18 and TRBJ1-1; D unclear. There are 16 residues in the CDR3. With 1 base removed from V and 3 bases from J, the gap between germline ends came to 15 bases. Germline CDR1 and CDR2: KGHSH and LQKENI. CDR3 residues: CASSPRVDKVDTEAFF. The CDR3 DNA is TGTGCCAGCTCACCACGGGTAGACAAGGTCGACACTGAAGCTTTCTTT.

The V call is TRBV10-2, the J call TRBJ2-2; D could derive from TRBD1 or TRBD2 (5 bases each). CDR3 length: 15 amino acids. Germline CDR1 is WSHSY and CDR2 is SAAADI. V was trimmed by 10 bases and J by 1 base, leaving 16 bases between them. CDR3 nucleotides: TGCGCCACCAACTCCCGGGACGGGAACACCGGGGAGCTGTTTTTT. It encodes CATNSRDGNTGELFF.

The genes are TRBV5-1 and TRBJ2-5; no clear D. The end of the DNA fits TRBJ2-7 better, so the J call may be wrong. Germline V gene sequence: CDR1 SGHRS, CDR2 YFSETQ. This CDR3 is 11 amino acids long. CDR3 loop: CASSAEYEQYF. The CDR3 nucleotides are TGCGCCAGCAGCGCAGAATACGAGCAGTACTTC.

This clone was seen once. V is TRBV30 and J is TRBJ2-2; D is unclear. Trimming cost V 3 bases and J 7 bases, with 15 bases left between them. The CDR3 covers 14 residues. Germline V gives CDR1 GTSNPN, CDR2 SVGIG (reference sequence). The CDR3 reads CAWRADEDVGELFF. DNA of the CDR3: TGTGCCTGGAGGGCCGACGAGGACGTCGGGGAGCTGTTTTTT.

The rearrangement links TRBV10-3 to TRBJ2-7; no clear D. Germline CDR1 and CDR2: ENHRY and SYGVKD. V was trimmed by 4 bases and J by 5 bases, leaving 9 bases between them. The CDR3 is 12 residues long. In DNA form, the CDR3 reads TGTGCCATCAGTGGAGATACAGACGAGCAGTACTTC. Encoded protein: CAISGDTDEQYF.

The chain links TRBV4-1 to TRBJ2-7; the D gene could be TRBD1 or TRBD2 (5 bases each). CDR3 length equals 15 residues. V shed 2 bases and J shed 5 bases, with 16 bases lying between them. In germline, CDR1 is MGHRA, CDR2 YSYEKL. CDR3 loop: CASSQMGTHNHEQYF. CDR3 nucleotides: TGCGCCAGCAGCCAAATGGGGACCCATAATCACGAGCAGTACTTC.

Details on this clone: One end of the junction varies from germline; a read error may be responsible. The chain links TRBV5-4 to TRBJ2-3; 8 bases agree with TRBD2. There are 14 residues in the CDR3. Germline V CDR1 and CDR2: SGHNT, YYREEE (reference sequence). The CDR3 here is CASSVRTSIDTQYF. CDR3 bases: TGTGCCAGCAGCGTCCGGACTAGCATAGATACGCAGTATTTT.

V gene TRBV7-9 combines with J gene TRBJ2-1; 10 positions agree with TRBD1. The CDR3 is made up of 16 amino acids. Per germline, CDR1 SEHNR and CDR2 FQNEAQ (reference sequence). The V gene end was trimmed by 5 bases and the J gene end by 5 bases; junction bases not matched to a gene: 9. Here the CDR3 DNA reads TGTGCCAGCAGCGTAGGACAGGGGGTAGCACACAATGAGCAGTTCTTC. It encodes CASSVGQGVAHNEQFF.

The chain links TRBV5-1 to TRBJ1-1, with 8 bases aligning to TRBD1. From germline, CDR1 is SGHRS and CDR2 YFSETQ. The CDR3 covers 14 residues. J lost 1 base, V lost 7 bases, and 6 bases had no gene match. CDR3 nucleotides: TGCGCCAGCGGAGACAGGGGCCGGAACACTGAAGCTTTCTTT. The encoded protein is CASGDRGRNTEAFF.

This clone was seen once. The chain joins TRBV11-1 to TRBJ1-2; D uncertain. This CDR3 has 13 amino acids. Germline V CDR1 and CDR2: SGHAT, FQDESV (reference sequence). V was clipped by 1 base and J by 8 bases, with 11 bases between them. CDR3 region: CASSLVRSQGYTF. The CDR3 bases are TGTGCCAGCAGCTTAGTCCGGTCGCAAGGCTACACCTTC.